These 19 T cell receptor beta chains came from one sample sequenced in a study of T cells after yellow fever vaccination. TCRdb reanalysed the 5' RACE reads using MiXCR and keeps one entry per CDR3 protein. The sample holds 340,000 or so distinct CDR3 sequences; approximately 12% are singletons and the top ten take roughly 3.1%. The material sequenced was CD4+ T cells sorted from PBMCs, taken 15 days after the yellow fever booster vaccination. The origin of the receptors is a man aged 18 to 30 who received the YFV17D yellow fever vaccine.

Here the CDR3 reads CSVYRRNSPLHF. The DNA for the CDR3 is TGCAGTGTGTACAGGCGAAATTCACCCCTCCACTTT. The chain uses TRBV20-1 and TRBJ1-6; tentative D call: TRBD1 (5 bases). From germline, CDR1 is DFQATT and CDR2 SNEGSKA (reference sequence). The CDR3 has 12 residues. The V gene lost 7 bases and the J gene lost 7 bases, with 11 bases spanning the gap.

The CDR3 nucleotides read TGCGCCAGCAGTGAGGCTCTCGGTGAGCAGTTCTTC. Encoded protein: CASSEALGEQFF. This chain links TRBV10-2 with TRBJ2-1, with D unresolved. With 2 bases removed from V and 9 bases from J, the gap between germline ends came to 8 bases. Germline V gene lookup returns CDR1 WSHSY and CDR2 SAAADI. The CDR3 extends over 12 amino acids.

This chain links TRBV5-4 with TRBJ2-5; 9 bases are shared with TRBD1. This CDR3 is built from 14 residues. V dropped 2 bases and J dropped 5; count of bases not matched to a gene: 4. Per the germline V gene, CDR1 is SGHNT and CDR2 is YYREEE (reference sequence). The CDR3: CASSLQGTGETQYF. The CDR3 nucleotides read TGTGCCAGCAGCTTACAGGGGACAGGGGAGACCCAGTACTTC.

The chain links TRBV5-1 to TRBJ2-2; perhaps TRBD1 as D (5 bases). CDR1 is SGHRS, CDR2 YFSETQ, per germline. The CDR3 length is 15 residues. V was clipped by 0 bases and J by 0 bases, with 6 bases between them. CDR3 in DNA: TGCGCCAGCAGCTTGGGCAGGGCGAACACCGGGGAGCTGTTTTTT. Residues: CASSLGRANTGELFF.

The table lists this clonotype with a few counts. The rearrangement joins TRBV7-9 to TRBJ2-3, with unresolved D. Trimming pared 3 bases from V and 7 bases from J, leaving 20 bases between. CDR3 length: 16 residues. The germline V gene has CDR1 SEHNR and CDR2 FQNEAQ (reference sequence). CDR3 in DNA: TGTGCCAGCAGCTTCCGGGCCAGCCAAGACCTATATACGCAGTATTTT. It yields the protein CASSFRASQDLYTQYF.

In this sample, this clonotype turned up a few times. CDR3 sequence: CASSQPGGQGVTGELFF. CDR3 in DNA: TGTGCCAGCAGCCAACCTGGGGGACAGGGAGTGACCGGGGAGCTGTTTTTT. The chain joins TRBV4-2 to TRBJ2-2; the match to TRBD1 covers 9 bases. V shed 2 bases and J 5 bases; nucleotides not matched to a gene: 9. The length of the CDR3 is 17 residues. Germline V gene data show CDR1 as LGHNA and CDR2 as YNFKEQ.

There are a few counts of this clonotype. The genes are TRBV6-2 or TRBV6-3 and TRBJ1-5, with 7 bases lining up with TRBD1. Germline trimming cut 6 bases from V and 2 bases from J; bases unmatched to any gene: 7. The V gene's germline CDR1 is MNHEY and CDR2 SVGEGT. The CDR3 is 15 residues long. The CDR3 reads CASSHIGQGNQPQHF. The CDR3 bases are TGTGCCAGCAGCCACATCGGACAGGGCAATCAGCCCCAGCATTTT.

This clonotype was seen more than once but under ten times. This chain links TRBV4-3 with TRBJ2-3, with 9 nucleotides matching TRBD2. The germline gives CDR1 LGHNA, CDR2 YSLEER. The CDR3 extends over 16 amino acids. Losses at the gene ends were 0 bases for V and 7 bases for J; bases not matched to a gene: 8. CDR3 residues: CASSQDEGGGANTQYF. DNA of the CDR3: TGCGCCAGCAGCCAAGATGAGGGCGGGGGGGCGAATACGCAGTATTTT.

This clonotype has just a few counts. The DNA of the CDR3 is TGCAGCGTTGGAATGGGGTACGAGCAGTACTTC. This codes for CSVGMGYEQYF. The rearrangement links TRBV29-1 to TRBJ2-7; D is unclear. Germline CDR1 is SQVTM and CDR2 is ANQGSEA. Trimming removed 4 bases at V and 4 bases at J, with 8 bases between. The length of the CDR3 is 11 residues.

This clonotype was seen only a few times. V and J are TRBV5-1 and TRBJ2-1; D gene uncertain. V lost 0 bases to trimming and J lost 5 bases, with 6 bases between them. The CDR3 is 13 residues long. Germline CDR1 reads SGHRS; CDR2 reads YFSETQ. CDR3 nucleotide sequence: TGCGCCAGCAGCTTGGCTAGAGACAATGAGCAGTTCTTC. Its protein is CASSLARDNEQFF.

This clonotype was picked up a small number of times. V usage is TRBV28 and J usage is TRBJ2-7, with D unresolved. Germline V gene sequence: CDR1 MDHEN, CDR2 SYDVKM. The CDR3 loop spans 11 amino acids. Trimming cost V 4 bases and J 4 bases, with 5 bases left between them. The CDR3 spells CASSSDYEQYV. CDR3 DNA sequence: TGTGCCAGCAGTTCCGATTACGAGCAGTACGTC.

The genes are TRBV24-1 and TRBJ2-5; possibly TRBD1 for D (6 bases). Germline lookup yields CDR1 KGHDR and CDR2 SFDVKD. Trimming took 9 bases from V and 1 from J, leaving 14 bases between them. The CDR3 runs to 14 residues. The CDR3 DNA reads TGTGCCACCTTTAATGTGGACAGCCAAGAGACCCAGTACTTC. Translation: CATFNVDSQETQYF.

The genes are TRBV7-2 and TRBJ2-7; TRBD2 might be the D (6 bases). There are 13 residues in the CDR3. Germline-derived CDR1 and CDR2 are SGHTA and FQGNSA. Between the trimmed V and J ends, which lost 4 bases and 7 bases, there was a span of 14 bases. The CDR3 DNA sequence: TGTGCCAGCAGCTCGTACGCAGGGAGGGAGCAGTACTTC. This gives the protein CASSSYAGREQYF.

This clonotype was recorded a few times. This rearrangement joins TRBV12-3 or TRBV12-4 to TRBJ1-6, with D tentatively TRBD1 (6 bases). The CDR3 is made up of 14 amino acids. V dropped 6 bases and J dropped 10 bases, with 16 bases sitting between them. Here the CDR3 reads CASRARDNTSPLHF. In DNA form, the CDR3 reads TGTGCCAGCAGAGCCCGGGACAACACCTCACCCCTCCACTTT.

J is TRBJ1-5 and V is TRBV5-8; D unclear. CDR3 length equals 14 residues. CDR1 and CDR2 (germline): SGHTS, YDEGEE. Trimming took 6 bases from V and 5 from J, leaving 15 bases between them. The CDR3 region is CASNSWAEYQPQHF. CDR3 DNA: TGTGCCAGCAACTCGTGGGCAGAATATCAGCCCCAGCATTTT. The full variable domain, with the rest looked up from reference TRBV5-8 and TRBJ1-5, is EAGVTQSPTHLIKTRGQQATLRCSPISGHTSVYWYQQALGLGLQFLLWYDEGEERNRGNFPPRFSGRQFPNYSSELNVNALELEDSALYLCASNSWAEYQPQHFGDGTRLSIL.

The V and J genes are TRBV7-6 and TRBJ2-3; D is unresolved. The V and J ends lost 5 bases and 1 base respectively, with 16 bases between them. The CDR3 runs to 16 residues. Germline values: CDR1 SGHVS, CDR2 FNYEAQ. The CDR3 protein is CASSQRLRSRTDTQYF. CDR3 DNA: TGTGCCAGCAGCCAAAGACTCAGGAGCCGCACAGATACGCAGTATTTT.

The chain couples TRBV7-2 to TRBJ2-3, with D maybe TRBD1 (6 bases). The CDR3 is 13 residues long. The germline V gene encodes CDR1 SGHTA and CDR2 FQGNSA. V was clipped by 3 bases and J by 7 bases, with 11 bases between them. The CDR3 nucleotides are TGTGCCAGCAGCTTGACAGGCGTACATACGCAGTATTTT. Its translation is CASSLTGVHTQYF. Filled out from reference TRBV7-2 and TRBJ2-3, the complete variable domain reads GAGVSQSPSNKVTEKGKDVELRCDPISGHTALYWYRQSLGQGLEFLIYFQGNSAPDKSGLPSDRFSAERTGGSVSTLTIQRTQQEDSAVYLCASSLTGVHTQYFGPGTRLTVL.

This clonotype was observed a few times. This CDR3 is CASSFQAGPDTQYF. The CDR3 nucleotides read TGCGCCAGCAGCTTCCAAGCGGGGCCAGATACGCAGTATTTT. J is TRBJ2-3 and V is TRBV5-1; 7 bases align to TRBD2. Looked up from germline, CDR1 is SGHRS and CDR2 is YFSETQ. The trim removed 2 bases at V and 4 bases at J, leaving 4 bases unmatched. The CDR3 runs to 14 residues.

This chain joins TRBV10-3 and TRBJ1-2, with D maybe TRBD1 (5 bases). CDR1 and CDR2 (germline): ENHRY, SYGVKD. Deletions cut 6 bases from V and 5 bases from J, with 16 bases between. The CDR3 has 14 residues. CDR3 nucleotide sequence: TGTGCCATCAGGGAACAGGACATATTATATGGCTACACCTTC. It specifies CAIREQDILYGYTF.